The rows below give T cell receptor beta chains drawn from one sample of a study of blood T cell repertoires in COVID-19. Method: immunoSEQ multiplex PCR; TCRdb's copy keeps in-frame clones and lacks some. The table shows 200,000 to 250,000 clones, with approximately 87% occurring only once. The sequenced material came from PBMCs or T cells enriched from blood (not recorded which). Receptor source: a woman aged 45 to 65 in a cohort exposed to, infected with or recovered from COVID-19 (not recorded which). CDR3s include the opening cysteine and the closing phenylalanine or tryptophan. D genes are given only for firm matches. Expanded clones get a size class; other rows say once, few or many, or leave the size out.

J gene | clone size | D gene | V gene | CDR3 DNA | CDR3 protein
TRBJ2-2 | . | . | TRBV7-2 | TGTGCCAGCAGCTTAGGGGCCCAGTTCACCGGGGAGCTGTTTTTT | CASSLGAQFTGELFF
TRBJ2-7 | . | . | TRBV4-1 | TGCGCCAGCAGCCAAGTCCTCACAGACTCCTACGAGCAGTACTTC | CASSQVLTDSYEQYF
TRBJ1-5 | . | . | TRBV28 | TGTGCCAGCAGTCCTTTACCCGGAGGGAGTGGTAATCAGCCCCAGCATTTT | CASSPLPGGSGNQPQHF
TRBJ2-5 | once | TRBD2 | TRBV27 | TGTGCCAGCACCAGACTAGCGGGGGGGGCCCAAGAGACCCAGTACTTC | CASTRLAGGAQETQYF
TRBJ2-2 | few | . | TRBV12-3/TRBV12-4 | TGTGCCAGCAGTTTAGTACATACCGGGGAGCTGTTTTTT | CASSLVHTGELFF
TRBJ2-5 | once | . | TRBV5-1 | TGCGCCAGCAGCATGGGAGCTTCCCAAGAGACCCAGTACTTC | CASSMGASQETQYF
TRBJ1-6 | . | . | TRBV6-5 | TGTGCCAGCAGTTACTCTCCCCTAGCCTATAATTCACCCCTCCACTTT | CASSYSPLAYNSPLHF
TRBJ2-1 | . | . | TRBV19 | TGTGCCAGTAGTCACACCTGGACAGCCAACAATGAGCAGTTCTTC | CASSHTWTANNEQFF
TRBJ2-1 | . | TRBD1 | TRBV2 | TGTGCCAGCAGTGCGGACAGGGTCCCTTACAATGAGCAGTTCTTC | CASSADRVPYNEQFF
TRBJ1-3 | . | TRBD1 | TRBV2 | TGTGCCAGCAGAAAACACTCAGGGACAGGAACCTCTGGAAACACCATATATTTT | CASRKHSGTGTSGNTIYF
TRBJ2-3 | . | . | TRBV30 | TGTGCCTGGAACGTACAGGTCAGCACAGATACGCAGTATTTT | CAWNVQVSTDTQYF
TRBJ1-6 | . | . | TRBV6-6 | TGTGCCAGCAGGAGGACATATAATTCACCCCTCCACTTT | CASRRTYNSPLHF
TRBJ1-1 | . | . | TRBV9 | TGTGCCAGCAGCGTAGGACAGTCCAACACTGAAGCTTTCTTT | CASSVGQSNTEAFF
TRBJ2-2 | . | TRBD2 | TRBV5-1 | TGCGCCAGCAGCTTGGTGTGGCTAGCGGGGGCCCGATCCGGCACCGGGGAGCTGTTTTTT | CASSLVWLAGARSGTGELFF